This paragraph covers one T cell receptor beta chain sequence. Its antigen remains undetermined. Nothing much larger sits one base from this clone, and base qualities are not available. The CDR3 covers 13 residues, taking in both the cysteine and the phenylalanine. CDR3 DNA only is kept here, 39 bases in frame from base 1. The germline V gene (reference sequence) supplies CDR1 PRHDT and CDR2 FYEKMQ. The V and J ends are trimmed by 5 bases and 4 bases, leaving 10 bases between them. The sample comes from a study of cytomegalovirus exposure and HLA in healthy donors (dated by TCRdb to the late 2010s). A note on the overall study: An earlier analysis of approximately 600 of the donors reported about 250 Gb of sequence data and approximately 110 million unique TCR beta sequences from 150 million to 200 million T cells. Rather than drawing on any new phenotypic data, the later analysis identified candidate immune exposures from TCR beta sequences and the way those sequences occurred across donors. The genetic ancestry cluster associated with self-reported Caucasian donors included 81% of the roughly 400 genotyped donors. The study combined high-throughput TCR immunosequencing, statistical association of individual TCRs with disease status, and machine learning to predict cytomegalovirus infection status. Among around 400 genotyped donors of the cohort, an average of approximately 240,000 unique TCR beta nucleotide sequences was sequenced per donor, of which roughly 18% were non-productive. Alongside the repertoire data, information on donor age, sex, ethnicity and CMV serostatus was compiled. Roughly 5 DR-DQ haplotypes were handled as single units for association and clustering because linkage in the cohort was strong. Both class I and class II loci were covered by HLA typing, at four-digit resolution. About 280 gigabases of sequencing data and about 92 million unique TCR sequences made up an early release that covered approximately 650 HLA-typed donors. To decide whether each TCR beta V gene segment behaved as functional or pseudogenic, an earlier analysis of several hundred of the donors relied on high-throughput TCR beta sequencing. In a later analysis, previously published TCR beta repertoires from 550 to 700 donors were re-analyzed and high-resolution HLA genotyping was added so that TCR occurrence patterns could be studied. The study used immunosequencing to profile the T cell repertoires of 600 to 850 subjects and linked those repertoires to cytomegalovirus serostatus. The study was designed to test whether signatures of past pathogen exposure could be identified by cataloging public T cell receptors. In a later genetic analysis, genome-wide SNP genotypes for about 55% of the roughly 700 donors were used, and that subset was treated as a discovery cohort. In addition to the first cohort of roughly 670 subjects, a separate validation cohort of 120 different subjects was used. Every discovery cohort repertoire had been produced on one sequencing platform. Typing coverage varied by locus: roughly 620-640 donors for A, B, C, DRB1 and DQB1; more than 500 for DQA1; over 600 for DPA1; about 450 for DPB1.

Results and caveats for the whole study, not just this receptor: In a later analysis, most CMV-associated TCR beta chains were found to appear HLA-restricted, with HLA associations seemingly driven largely by CMV exposure. The classifier was reported to diagnose cytomegalovirus status with high specificity and sensitivity in both the original and validation cohorts. In a later analysis, HLA-associated TCR beta chains were found to be more clonally expanded and to have lower generation probabilities than equally common non-associated chains. CMV serostatus was the only immune exposure information available for the cohort. The study listed 150 to 200 TCR beta chains as associated with cytomegalovirus. A later genetic analysis associated a missense DCLRE1C variant with V-gene and J-gene trimming of TCR beta chains, and an independent cohort replicated the association. Across donors, most TCR sequences were observed very rarely, whereas some public TCRs were present in many individuals. Specific HLA alleles were associated with 15,000 to 20,000 TCR beta sequences at a false discovery rate of 0.05 in a later analysis. In vitro tests confirmed that a few of the cytomegalovirus-associated TCR beta chains recognize cytomegalovirus antigens. Linkage disequilibrium might explain the correlated functional status among segregating V segments, but an unknown experimental factor could not be excluded. Compared with the 666-donor mean, donors in an Asian-associated ancestry cluster had fewer N-insertions in productive TCRs, according to a later genetic analysis. The authors suggested that the approach could potentially be extended to other disease states and immunological phenotypes. When HLA alleles, especially DR and DQ, strongly co-occurred, attributing TCR associations to individual alleles was difficult. A cluster of highly shared sequence variants was judged likely to represent a technical artifact of the sequencing pipeline. In a later analysis, several top co-occurrence clusters were reported to appear linked to parvovirus B19, influenza, CMV and Epstein-Barr virus. The earlier analysis of a few hundred of the donors excluded fewer than 20 rarely observed V segments, including chromosome 9 orphons, because counts were too low. According to a later analysis, TCR association rates differed among HLA loci, with DRB1 alleles showing the most associated TCRs and HLA-C alleles showing the fewest. Roughly uniform sequencing depth across donors was assumed in presence/absence analyses, although this assumption may not hold. In an earlier analysis of about 540 of the donors, most TCR beta V segments were observed in productive rearrangements about 87% or about 30% of the time, broadly matching IMGT annotations. The cohort was sequenced for TCR beta chains only, and without alpha or paired-chain data the features that could be detected were limited. A further reported finding was that TCR beta sequences accurately predicted the HLA-A and HLA-B alleles for most subjects in the first cohort. Because HLA typing was unavailable for some donors at each locus, only the typed subset was used in association tests. Some IMGT-functional V segments, including TRBV6-2 and TRBV6-3, could not be told apart with the 87-base-pair reads, so those segments were excluded.

The library was produced with the immunoSEQ multiplex PCR assay. For the multiplex PCR, a mixture combining 60 forward primers for TCR Vbeta segments and 13 reverse primers for TCR Jbeta segments was used. The CDR3 region of rearranged TCR beta genes was amplified from genomic DNA by a multiplex PCR assay. On the Illumina HiSeq System, the amplified TCR beta libraries were sequenced as 87-base-pair reads. In the original analysis: In a later analysis, around 80 million unique TCR beta chains were counted across the roughly 670 repertoires, and about 9.9 million of these chains were shared by at least two donors. Raw reads were error-corrected and collapsed into unique sequences with a nearest-neighbor algorithm that merged closely related sequences to remove PCR and sequencing errors. To assign V, D and J gene segments, CDR3 sequences were aligned to IMGT reference sequences. Each retained sequence needed at least a six-nucleotide match to both a V gene segment and a J gene segment. Rearrangements were called productive when the CDR3 lacked stop codons and stayed in frame with V and J; all others were non-productive. Following IMGT convention, CDR3 was defined as the stretch from the second conserved V-encoded cysteine to the conserved J-encoded phenylalanine. In an earlier analysis of some 550 of the donors, sequences lacking an unambiguous match to a single V gene segment were excluded. An earlier analysis of some 610 of the donors called V segments functional above 56.7% productive rearrangements and segregating when the between-donor standard deviation exceeded 5%. A statistical classification framework was built to diagnose cytomegalovirus status from the catalog of TCR beta chain sequences. A later analysis assigned V and J genes by comparing TCR nucleotide sequences with IMGT/GENE-DB human TR gene sequences. A later analysis assigned CDR3 sequences and most-parsimonious VDJ recombination scenarios with the TCRdist pipeline. In a later analysis, every TCR beta chain was defined by the combination of its CDR3 amino acid sequence and its V-gene family, and reads without a unique V-gene family were dropped. In a later analysis, around 600 highly shared, low-generation-probability nucleotide sequences were removed to address suspected cross-contamination and a sequencing artifact. For each public chain, a later analysis derived a clonal expansion index from normalized ranks of inferred template counts within each repertoire. In a later analysis, generation probabilities were computed using a VDJ recombination model fitted to out-of-frame rearrangements, and the results were checked against IGoR. Hypergeometric tests were used in a later analysis to score TCR-TCR, TCR-HLA and TCR-CMV co-occurrence, with a repertoire-size bias correction applied to the TCR pairs. In a later analysis, false discovery rates were estimated by permuting HLA or CMV assignments 20 times. In a later analysis, co-occurring TCRs were grouped using DBSCAN, with TCRdist sequence similarity added in when clustering inside HLA-allele-positive subsets. Repertoires with fewer than 30,000 or more than 120,000 public chains, plus five repertoires with anomalous nucleotide sharing, were excluded from co-occurrence clustering. TCRdb took over this immuneACCESS table, retaining in-frame rearrangements with V and J assigned. Such tables are incomplete; in checked studies, under half of the missing clones stem from an unresolved V gene, and the remainder is unexplained. V, J and clone size are those of that table, while D and trimming were read from the DNA. The sample table shows around 160,000 clones, and around three quarters are seen once. The biggest ten clones account for less than 1.2% of the sample.

The cohort was made up of under 800 healthy bone marrow donors. At the time of sampling, all cohort members were nominally healthy, though unrecorded immune exposures were likely present. The donor was CMV seronegative and was included in the group of a few hundred seronegative cohort members. A peripheral blood sample was collected from each donor, and TCR beta sequencing was performed on peripheral blood mononuclear cells. The Qiagen DNeasy Blood Extraction Kit was used to extract genomic DNA from the blood cell samples. This receptor was taken from a woman aged 40-49 years in good health and CMV-seronegative. The sample consisted of PBMCs. The V gene is TRBV13 and the J gene is TRBJ2-3; the D segment could be TRBD2, given 5 matching bases. The CDR3 region has the sequence CASSVLAADTQYF. Here is the DNA: TGTGCCAGCAGCGTGCTAGCCGCAGATACGCAGTATTTT. With the portions outside the CDR3 filled from the reference TRBV13 and TRBJ2-3 genes, the complete variable region becomes AAGVIQSPRHLIKEKRETATLKCYPIPRHDTVYWYQQGPGQDPQFLISFYEKMQSDKGSIPDRFSAQQFSDYHSELNMSSLELGDSALYFCASSVLAADTQYFGPGTRLTVL.